Sequencing of this T cell receptor beta chain was carried out in a study of identical twins. Study outcomes and limitations: Invariant cells of the MAIT and iNKT types might have partly distorted the zero-insertion analyses. Memory repertoires lacked the insertion deficit that abundant cord blood beta clonotypes showed. Low generation-probability sequences were in excess among twin-shared out-of-frame alpha sequences.

Germline CDR1 and CDR2: MGHRA and YSYEKL. The ends lost 2 bases at V and 7 bases at J; junction bases unmatched: 4. This CDR3 spans 15 amino acids. There are a few counts of this clonotype. Antigen: not known. cDNA molecules carried unique molecular identifiers, and template switching added a universal primer site. MiXCR was run by TCRdb on the 5' RACE reads, yielding one entry per CDR3 protein. The sample lists 400,000 or so distinct CDR3 sequences; approximately 10% were seen once. V gene TRBV4-1 combines with J gene TRBJ2-1, with 11 bases lining up with TRBD2. The source of this sequence is a woman aged 50 to 60 in good health. Sequenced material: naive T cells sorted from blood. The CDR3 loop is CASSQTSGSFNEQFF. CDR3 bases: TGCGCCAGCAGCCAAACTAGCGGGAGTTTTAATGAGCAGTTCTTC.